The 15 T cell receptor beta chains below were found in one sample sequenced in a study of T cells in women clearing cervical HPV infection. Only in-frame clones appear in the TCRdb table, and some are missing; sequencing was by immunoSEQ multiplex PCR. Its listing shows about 44,000 clones. The sample comprised blood buffy coat. All receptors derive from a woman aged 18 to 75 with a cervical HPV16 infection that either progressed to CIN3+ or cleared (not recorded which).

CDR3 sequence: CSVEEQPNSEQYF. The part of the CDR3 DNA that was read is TGCAGCGTTGAAGAACAGCCTAACTCCGAG. The rearrangement uses TRBV29-1 and TRBJ2-7; D ambiguous. The CDR3 is cut off 3 residues early in the read; its end comes from the germline J gene. The CDR3 sequence is 13 residues long. Germline CDR1 is SQVTM and CDR2 is ANQGSEA. V was shortened by 0 bases and J by 6 bases, with 12 bases between the two germline ends.

Comments on this clone: The read terminates 3 residues ahead of where the CDR3 ends, so the germline J gene completes it. The V gene is TRBV2, the J gene TRBJ2-2, with D perhaps matching TRBD2 (5 bases). The germline V gene encodes CDR1 SNHLY and CDR2 FYNNEI. The length of the CDR3 is 12 residues. The sequenced part of the CDR3 DNA is TGTGCCAGCAGTGAGCGGGCGAGAGAG. This translates into CASSERARE. The full CDR3 sequence reads CASSERARELFF.

Regarding this clone: The CDR3 is cut off 3 residues early in the read; its end comes from the germline J gene. V gene TRBV20-1 combines with J gene TRBJ1-5; maybe TRBD1 (6 bases). The V gene lost 2 bases and the J gene lost 7 bases, with 15 bases spanning the gap. The CDR3 is made up of 14 amino acids. CDR1 and CDR2 (germline): DFQATT, SNEGSKA (reference sequence). The CDR3 sequence: CSARLTGIRQPQHF. The DNA read from the CDR3 is TGCAGTGCTAGACTAACAGGGATTCGCCAGCCC.

Of note for this clone: The CDR3 end is not reached by the read, which stops 3 residues before it; the germline J gene fills it in. V usage is TRBV6-2 or TRBV6-3 and J usage is TRBJ1-5; the match to TRBD1 covers 9 bases. Germline lookup yields CDR1 MNHEY and CDR2 SVGEGT. After removal of 8 bases from V and 7 bases from J, the junction contained 9 bases not matched to a gene. The CDR3 contains 14 residues. The sequenced part of the CDR3 DNA is TGTGCCAGCGATACGGGACAGGGCGACCAGCCC. Translating gives CASDTGQGDQP. The CDR3 reads in full as CASDTGQGDQPQHF.

Remarks on this clone: The read ends 3 residues shy of where the CDR3 ends; the end is completed using the germline J gene. The rearrangement uses TRBV5-1 and TRBJ1-4, with a tentative D call TRBD1 (5 bases). CDR1 is SGHRS, CDR2 YFSETQ, per germline. The CDR3 spans 17 residues. CDR3 DNA, as far as it was read: TGCGCCAGCAGCCCGACTAGCGGGAACTCTGGGGCCAACGTA. The encoded protein is CASSPTSGNSGANV. The whole CDR3 sequence is CASSPTSGNSGANVLFF.

A word on this clone: The CDR3 end lies 3 residues beyond the end of the read and is filled in from the germline J gene. The chain has TRBV20-1 and TRBJ2-2, with 9 bases matching TRBD1. The junction had 9 bases not matched to a gene; V was cut back by 0 bases and J by 7 bases. This CDR3 has 16 amino acids. Germline V gives CDR1 DFQATT, CDR2 SNEGSKA (reference sequence). CDR3 bases read: TGCAGTGCTAGAGATTCCCGGACAGGGGTTGACGGGGAG. Translation gives CSARDSRTGVDGE. The complete CDR3 sequence is CSARDSRTGVDGELFF.

A note on this clone: The read halts 3 residues ahead of the CDR3 end, with the missing end drawn from the germline J gene. V is TRBV27 and J is TRBJ2-7, with a tentative D call TRBD2 (6 bases). The CDR3 sequence is 15 residues long. The germline V gene encodes CDR1 MNHEY and CDR2 SMNVEV (reference sequence). Trimming removed 3 bases at V and 4 bases at J, with 16 bases between. Here the CDR3 reads CASSFNLHGGYEQYF. The CDR3 bases that were read are TGTGCCAGCAGTTTTAATCTTCACGGGGGATACGAG.

Concerning this clone: The observed sequence ends 3 residues before the CDR3 terminus, with the missing tail filled in from the germline J gene. The rearrangement links TRBV2 to TRBJ2-7; D perhaps matches TRBD1 (6 bases). The germline V gene encodes CDR1 SNHLY and CDR2 FYNNEI. Trimming stripped 6 bases from V and 6 bases from J, with 18 bases between. The CDR3 spans 14 residues. The CDR3 sequence: CASRKVYREGEQYF. The sequenced CDR3 bases are TGTGCCAGCAGGAAGGTCTACAGGGAAGGCGAG.

Details on this clone: The observed sequence ends 3 residues before the CDR3 terminus, with the missing tail filled in from the germline J gene. The rearrangement links TRBV18 to TRBJ1-1, with no clear D. The germline V gene has CDR1 KGHSH and CDR2 LQKENI. There are 13 residues in the CDR3. The chain's CDR3 is CASLAGTTDTAFF. Partial CDR3 DNA: TGTGCCAGCTTAGCGGGCACTACAGATACG.

The covered CDR3 bases are TGTGCCAGTAGTCGAACAGGGGGTGCGGGAGATACG. Translating gives CASSRTGGAGDT. The complete CDR3 protein is CASSRTGGAGDTQYF. The V call is TRBV19, the J call TRBJ2-3; TRBD1 agrees at 8 bases. The CDR3 is cut off 3 residues early in the read; its end comes from the germline J gene. The length of the CDR3 is 15 residues. The V segment lost 5 bases and the J segment 5 bases; nucleotides outside the gene matches: 9. Germline V gives CDR1 LNHDA, CDR2 SQIVND (reference sequence).

Concerning this clone: The DNA ends 3 residues before the CDR3 does, and the rest of the CDR3 is filled in from the germline J gene. V gene TRBV4-2 combines with J gene TRBJ1-4; 10 bases line up with TRBD1. This CDR3 has 15 amino acids. Germline assignment: CDR1 LGHNA and CDR2 YNFKEQ. V gave up 8 bases and J gave up 8 bases; unmatched junction bases: 11. CDR3 region: CASSTPGTGEEKLFF. Incomplete CDR3 DNA: TGTGCCAGCTCCACCCCCGGGACAGGGGAGGAAAAA.

Note on this clone: The missing CDR3 end, 3 residues past where the read stops, is filled in from the germline J gene. The chain combines TRBV30 with TRBJ2-7; the match to TRBD1 covers 9 bases. Germline lookup yields CDR1 GTSNPN and CDR2 SVGIG (reference sequence). This CDR3 is 16 amino acids long. With V trimmed by 0 bases and J by 4 bases, 10 bases remained unmatched. The CDR3 is CAWSVQGGQGIYEQYF. CDR3 bases read: TGTGCCTGGAGTGTACAAGGGGGACAGGGTATATACGAG.

Notes on this clone: The CDR3 extends 3 residues past the end of the read, so its final part is completed from the germline J gene. The chain has TRBV30 and TRBJ1-5, with D uncertain. The CDR3 has 14 residues. Trimming took off 3 bases at V and 0 bases at J, with 9 bases between the two ends. Germline CDR1 GTSNPN, CDR2 SVGIG (reference sequence). The covered CDR3 bases are TGTGCCTGGAGCGCTGATAGTAGCAATCAGCCC. This encodes CAWSADSSNQP. The full CDR3 sequence reads CAWSADSSNQPQHF.

As to this clone: Sequencing ends 3 residues short of the CDR3 end; the germline J gene provides the rest. This rearrangement joins TRBV30 to TRBJ1-2; D gene unclear. The CDR3 covers 12 residues. Trimming stripped 2 bases from V and 3 bases from J, with 7 bases between. CDR1 is GTSNPN, CDR2 SVGIG, per germline (reference sequence). CDR3 loop: CAWSPTHYGYTF. Partial CDR3 DNA: TGTGCCTGGAGTCCGACTCACTATGGC. The complete variable domain, with remaining parts taken from reference TRBV30 and TRBJ1-2, reads SQTIHQWPATLVQPVGSPLSLECTVEGTSNPNLYWYRQAAGRGLQLLFYSVGIGQISSEVPQNLSASRPQDRQFILSSKKLLLSDSGFYLCAWSPTHYGYTFGSGTRLTVV.

In regard to this clone: The read halts 3 residues ahead of the CDR3 end, with the missing end drawn from the germline J gene. The V and J genes are TRBV18 and TRBJ2-1; either TRBD1 or TRBD2 may supply D (5 bases each). Germline V gene sequence: CDR1 KGHSH, CDR2 LQKENI. Trimming shortened V by 6 bases and J by 8 bases, and 17 bases separated the two germline ends. This CDR3 spans 14 amino acids. The CDR3 DNA, read in part, is TGTGCCAGCTCGCAACGAGGGGAGCGTTATGAG. Translation: CASSQRGERYE. The CDR3 as a whole reads CASSQRGERYEQFF.